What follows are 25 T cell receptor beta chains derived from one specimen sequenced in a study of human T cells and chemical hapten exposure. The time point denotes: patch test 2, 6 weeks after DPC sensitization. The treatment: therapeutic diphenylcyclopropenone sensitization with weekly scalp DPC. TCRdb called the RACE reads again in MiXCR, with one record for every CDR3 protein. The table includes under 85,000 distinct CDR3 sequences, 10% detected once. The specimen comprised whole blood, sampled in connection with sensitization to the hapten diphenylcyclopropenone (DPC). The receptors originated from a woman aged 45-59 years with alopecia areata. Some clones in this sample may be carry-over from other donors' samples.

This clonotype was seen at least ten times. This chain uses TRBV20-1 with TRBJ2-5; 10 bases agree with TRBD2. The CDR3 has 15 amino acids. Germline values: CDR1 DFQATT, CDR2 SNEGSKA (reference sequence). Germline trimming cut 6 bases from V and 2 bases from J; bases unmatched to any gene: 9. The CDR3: CSAIPLAGVQETQYF. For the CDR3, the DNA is TGCAGTGCGATACCCCTAGCGGGGGTACAAGAGACCCAGTACTTC.

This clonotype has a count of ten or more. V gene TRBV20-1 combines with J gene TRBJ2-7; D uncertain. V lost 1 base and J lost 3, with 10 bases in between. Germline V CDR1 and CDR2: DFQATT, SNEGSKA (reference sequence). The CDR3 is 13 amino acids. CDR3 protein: CSARGSRDYEQYF. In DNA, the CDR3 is TGCAGTGCTAGAGGATCGAGAGACTACGAGCAGTACTTC.

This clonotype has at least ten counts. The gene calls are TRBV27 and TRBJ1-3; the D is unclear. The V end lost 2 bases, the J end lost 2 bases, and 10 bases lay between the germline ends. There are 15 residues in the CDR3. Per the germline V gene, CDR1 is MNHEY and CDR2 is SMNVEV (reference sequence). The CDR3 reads CASSLQGQAGNTIYF. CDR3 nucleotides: TGTGCCAGCAGTTTACAAGGTCAAGCTGGAAACACCATATATTTT.

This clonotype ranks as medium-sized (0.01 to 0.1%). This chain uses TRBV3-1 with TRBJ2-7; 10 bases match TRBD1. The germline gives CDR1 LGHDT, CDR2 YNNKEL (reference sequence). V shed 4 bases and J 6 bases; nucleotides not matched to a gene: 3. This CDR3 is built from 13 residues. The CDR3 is CASSPGTGVEQYF. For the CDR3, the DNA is TGTGCCAGCAGCCCCGGGACAGGGGTCGAGCAGTACTTC.

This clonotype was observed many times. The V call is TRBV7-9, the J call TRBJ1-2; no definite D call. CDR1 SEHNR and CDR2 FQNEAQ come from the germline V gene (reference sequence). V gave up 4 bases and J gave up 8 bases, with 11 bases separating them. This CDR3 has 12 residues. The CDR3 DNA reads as TGTGCCAGCAGCTACCAGAGCCTGGGCTACACCTTC. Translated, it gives CASSYQSLGYTF.

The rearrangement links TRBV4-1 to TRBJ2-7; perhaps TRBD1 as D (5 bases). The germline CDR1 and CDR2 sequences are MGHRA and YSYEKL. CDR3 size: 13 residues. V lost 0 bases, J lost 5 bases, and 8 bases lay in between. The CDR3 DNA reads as TGCGCCAGCAGCCAAGATCAAGGGGACGAGCAGTACTTC. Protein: CASSQDQGDEQYF.

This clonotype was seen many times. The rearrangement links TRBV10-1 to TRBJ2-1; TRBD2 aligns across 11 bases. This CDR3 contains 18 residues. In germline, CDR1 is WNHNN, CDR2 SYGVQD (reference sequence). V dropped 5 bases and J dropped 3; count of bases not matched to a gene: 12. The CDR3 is CASSFMVPGTSGYNEQFF. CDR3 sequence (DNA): TGCGCCAGCAGTTTCATGGTTCCCGGGACTAGCGGCTACAATGAGCAGTTCTTC.

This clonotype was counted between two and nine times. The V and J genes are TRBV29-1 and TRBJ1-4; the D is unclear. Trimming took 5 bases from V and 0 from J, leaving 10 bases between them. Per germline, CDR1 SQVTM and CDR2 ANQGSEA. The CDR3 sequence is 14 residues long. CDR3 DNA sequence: TGCAGCGTTTCGTCCGCTGCAACTAATGAAAAACTGTTTTTT. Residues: CSVSSAATNEKLFF.

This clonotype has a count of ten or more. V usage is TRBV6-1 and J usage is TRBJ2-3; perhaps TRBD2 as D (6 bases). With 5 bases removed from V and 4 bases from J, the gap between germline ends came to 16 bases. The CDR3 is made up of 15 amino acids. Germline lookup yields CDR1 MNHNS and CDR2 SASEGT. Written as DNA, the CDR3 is TGTGCCAGCAGTTCCCCCGGGTGGGGGGCAGATACGCAGTATTTT. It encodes CASSSPGWGADTQYF.

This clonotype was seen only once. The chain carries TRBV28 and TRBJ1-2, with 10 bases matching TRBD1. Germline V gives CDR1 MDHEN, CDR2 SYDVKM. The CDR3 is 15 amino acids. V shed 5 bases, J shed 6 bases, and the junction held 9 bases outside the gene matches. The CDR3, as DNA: TGTGCCAGCAGTCCCCCCGGGACAGGGGTGGATGGCTACACCTTC. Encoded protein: CASSPPGTGVDGYTF.

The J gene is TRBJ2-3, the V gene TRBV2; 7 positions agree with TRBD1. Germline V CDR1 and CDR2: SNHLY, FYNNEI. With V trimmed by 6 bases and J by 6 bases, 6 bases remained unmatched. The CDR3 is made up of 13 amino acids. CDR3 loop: CASRDREVDTQYF. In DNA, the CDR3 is TGTGCCAGCAGAGACAGGGAAGTTGATACGCAGTATTTT. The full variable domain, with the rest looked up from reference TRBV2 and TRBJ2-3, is EPEVTQTPSHQVTQMGQEVILRCVPISNHLYFYWYRQILGQKVEFLVSFYNNEISEKSEIFDDQFSVERPDGSNFTLKIRSTKLEDSAMYFCASRDREVDTQYFGPGTRLTVL.

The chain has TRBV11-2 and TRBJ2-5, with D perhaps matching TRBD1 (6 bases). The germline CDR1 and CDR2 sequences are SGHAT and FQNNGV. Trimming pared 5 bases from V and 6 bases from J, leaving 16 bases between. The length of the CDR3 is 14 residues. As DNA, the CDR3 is TGTGCCAGCAGCGCACAGGGCAGTAGTAAGACCCAGTACTTC. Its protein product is CASSAQGSSKTQYF.

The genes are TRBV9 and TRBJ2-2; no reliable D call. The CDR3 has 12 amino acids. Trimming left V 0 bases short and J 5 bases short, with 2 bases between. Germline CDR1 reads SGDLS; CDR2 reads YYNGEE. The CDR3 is CASSVATGELFF. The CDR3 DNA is TGTGCCAGCAGCGTAGCGACCGGGGAGCTGTTTTTT.

CDR3 in amino acids: CASSLYGVTEAFF. The CDR3 region has the DNA TGTGCCAGCAGCTTATACGGGGTCACTGAAGCTTTCTTT. This rearrangement joins TRBV11-3 to TRBJ1-1; D not resolved. The CDR3 has 13 amino acids. Trimming removed 2 bases from V and 4 bases from J, with 8 bases in between. Germline lookup yields CDR1 SGHNT and CDR2 YENEEA.

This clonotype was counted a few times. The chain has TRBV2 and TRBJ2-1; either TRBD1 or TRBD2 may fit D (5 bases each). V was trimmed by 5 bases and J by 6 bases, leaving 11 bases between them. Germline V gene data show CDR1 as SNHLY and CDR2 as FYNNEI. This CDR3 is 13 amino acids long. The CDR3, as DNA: TGTGCCAGCAGTTCCGGGACCCTCAATGAGCAGTTCTTC. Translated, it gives CASSSGTLNEQFF.

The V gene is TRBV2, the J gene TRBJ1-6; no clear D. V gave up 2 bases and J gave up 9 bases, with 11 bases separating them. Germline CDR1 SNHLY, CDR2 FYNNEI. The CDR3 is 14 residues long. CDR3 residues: CASSELGSSSPLHF. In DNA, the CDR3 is TGTGCCAGCAGTGAACTGGGATCCTCTTCACCCCTCCACTTT.

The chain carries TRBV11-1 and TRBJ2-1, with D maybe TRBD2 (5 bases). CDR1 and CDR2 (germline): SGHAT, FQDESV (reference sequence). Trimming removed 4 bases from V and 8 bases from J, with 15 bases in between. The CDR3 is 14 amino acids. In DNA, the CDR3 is TGTGCCAGCAGCTCCAAAACTAGGGAGCATGAGCAGTTCTTC. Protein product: CASSSKTREHEQFF. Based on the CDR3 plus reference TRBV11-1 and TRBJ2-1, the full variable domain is EAEVAQSPRYKITEKSQAVAFWCDPISGHATLYWYRQILGQGPELLVQFQDESVVDDSQLPKDRFSAERLKGVDSTLKIQPAELGDSAMYLCASSSKTREHEQFFGPGTRLTVL.

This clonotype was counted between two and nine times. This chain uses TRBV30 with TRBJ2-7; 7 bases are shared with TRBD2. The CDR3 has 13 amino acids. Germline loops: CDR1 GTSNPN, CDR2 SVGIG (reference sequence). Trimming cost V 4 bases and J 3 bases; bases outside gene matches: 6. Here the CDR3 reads CAWTQRGLYEQYF. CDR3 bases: TGTGCCTGGACCCAGCGGGGTCTCTACGAGCAGTACTTC.

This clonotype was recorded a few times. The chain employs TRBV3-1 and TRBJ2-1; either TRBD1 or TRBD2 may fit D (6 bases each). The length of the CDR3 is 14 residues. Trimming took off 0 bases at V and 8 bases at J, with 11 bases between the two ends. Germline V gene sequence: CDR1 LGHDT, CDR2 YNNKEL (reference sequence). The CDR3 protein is CASSQDRGLDEQFF. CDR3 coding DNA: TGTGCCAGCAGCCAAGACAGGGGACTGGATGAGCAGTTCTTC.

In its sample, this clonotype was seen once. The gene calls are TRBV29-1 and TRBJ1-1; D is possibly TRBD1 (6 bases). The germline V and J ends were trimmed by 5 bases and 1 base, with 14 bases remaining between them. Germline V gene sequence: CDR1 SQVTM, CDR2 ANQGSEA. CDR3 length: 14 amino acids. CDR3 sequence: CSVRAGTRNTEAFF. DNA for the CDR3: TGCAGCGTTCGAGCCGGGACACGGAACACTGAAGCTTTCTTT.

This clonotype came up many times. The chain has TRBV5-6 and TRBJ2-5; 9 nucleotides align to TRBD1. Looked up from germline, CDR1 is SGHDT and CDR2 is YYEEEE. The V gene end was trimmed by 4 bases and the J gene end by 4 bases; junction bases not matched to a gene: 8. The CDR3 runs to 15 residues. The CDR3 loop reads CASSTSGTGRETQYF. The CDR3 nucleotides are TGTGCCAGCAGCACCTCCGGGACAGGGCGAGAGACCCAGTACTTC.

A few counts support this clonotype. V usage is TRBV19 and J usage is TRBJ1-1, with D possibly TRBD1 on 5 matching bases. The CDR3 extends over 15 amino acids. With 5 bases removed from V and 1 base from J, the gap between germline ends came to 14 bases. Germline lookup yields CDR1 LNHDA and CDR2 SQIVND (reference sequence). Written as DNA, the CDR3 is TGTGCCAGTAGTCGGAACGGGGCTCCGAACACTGAAGCTTTCTTT. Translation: CASSRNGAPNTEAFF.

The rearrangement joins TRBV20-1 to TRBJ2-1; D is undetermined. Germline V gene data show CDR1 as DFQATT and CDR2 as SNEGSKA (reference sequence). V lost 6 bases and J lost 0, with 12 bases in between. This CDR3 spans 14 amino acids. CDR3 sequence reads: CSAGLLSSYNEQFF. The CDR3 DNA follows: TGCAGTGCGGGCCTTTTGAGCTCCTACAATGAGCAGTTCTTC.

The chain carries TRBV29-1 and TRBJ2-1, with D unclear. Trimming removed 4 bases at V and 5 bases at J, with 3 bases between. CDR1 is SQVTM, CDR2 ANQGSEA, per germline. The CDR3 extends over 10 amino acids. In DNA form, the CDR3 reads TGCAGCGTTGGGAACAATGAGCAGTTCTTC. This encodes CSVGNNEQFF.

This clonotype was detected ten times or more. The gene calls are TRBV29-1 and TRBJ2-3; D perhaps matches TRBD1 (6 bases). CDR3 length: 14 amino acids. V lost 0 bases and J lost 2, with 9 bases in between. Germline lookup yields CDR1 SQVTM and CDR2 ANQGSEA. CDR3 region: CSVEDHRATDTQYF. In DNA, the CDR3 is TGCAGCGTTGAAGACCACAGGGCCACAGATACGCAGTATTTT.